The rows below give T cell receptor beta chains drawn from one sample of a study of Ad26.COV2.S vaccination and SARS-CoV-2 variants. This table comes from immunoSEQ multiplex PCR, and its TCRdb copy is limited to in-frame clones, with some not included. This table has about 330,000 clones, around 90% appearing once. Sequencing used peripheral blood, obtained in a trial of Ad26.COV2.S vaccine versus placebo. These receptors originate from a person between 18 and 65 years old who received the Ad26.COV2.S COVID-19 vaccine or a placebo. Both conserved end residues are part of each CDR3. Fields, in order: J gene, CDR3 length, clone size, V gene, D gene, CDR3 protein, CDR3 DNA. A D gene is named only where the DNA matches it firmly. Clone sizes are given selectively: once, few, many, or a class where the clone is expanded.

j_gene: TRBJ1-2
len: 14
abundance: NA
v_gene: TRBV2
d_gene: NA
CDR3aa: CASRVSTGDYGYTF
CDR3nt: TGTGCCAGCAGAGTCTCGACGGGGGACTATGGCTACACCTTC

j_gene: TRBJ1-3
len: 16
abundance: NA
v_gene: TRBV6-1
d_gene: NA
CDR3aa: CASSEARTPSGNTIYF
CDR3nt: TGTGCCAGCAGTGAAGCGCGGACACCCTCTGGAAACACCATATATTTT

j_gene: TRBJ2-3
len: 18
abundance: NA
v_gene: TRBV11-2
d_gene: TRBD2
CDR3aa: CASSLVLLAGDLTDTQYF
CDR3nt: TGTGCCAGCAGCTTAGTCCTCTTAGCGGGAGACCTCACAGATACGCAGTATTTT

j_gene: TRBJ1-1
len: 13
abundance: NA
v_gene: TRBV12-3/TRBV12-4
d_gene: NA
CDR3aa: CASTGLKVTEAFF
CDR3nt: TGTGCCAGCACGGGACTTAAGGTCACTGAAGCTTTCTTT

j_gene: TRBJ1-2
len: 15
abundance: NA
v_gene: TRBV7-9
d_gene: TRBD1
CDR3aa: CASSLAQGANYGYTF
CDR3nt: TGTGCCAGCAGCTTAGCGCAGGGGGCCAACTATGGCTACACCTTC

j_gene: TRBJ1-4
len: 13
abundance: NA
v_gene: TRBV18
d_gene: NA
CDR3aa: CASSPSTNEKLFF
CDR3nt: TGTGCCAGCTCACCCTCAACTAATGAAAAACTGTTTTTT

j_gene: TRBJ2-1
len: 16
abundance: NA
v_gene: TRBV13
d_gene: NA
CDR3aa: CASSPVGESSYNEQFF
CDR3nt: TGTGCCAGCAGCCCGGTAGGGGAGAGCTCCTACAATGAGCAGTTCTTC

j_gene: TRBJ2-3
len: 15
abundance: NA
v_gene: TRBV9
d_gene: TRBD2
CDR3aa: CASSVVSGGADTQYF
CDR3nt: TGTGCCAGCAGCGTAGTTAGCGGGGGCGCAGATACGCAGTATTTT

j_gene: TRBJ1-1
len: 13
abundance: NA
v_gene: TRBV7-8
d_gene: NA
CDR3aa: CASSLGGTGEAFF
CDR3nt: TGTGCCAGCAGCCTAGGGGGGACTGGTGAAGCTTTCTTT

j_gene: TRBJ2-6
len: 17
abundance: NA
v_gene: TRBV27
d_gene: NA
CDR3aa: CASSLDFSVFGANVLTF
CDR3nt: TGTGCCAGCAGTTTAGATTTTAGTGTCTTTGGGGCCAACGTCCTGACTTTC

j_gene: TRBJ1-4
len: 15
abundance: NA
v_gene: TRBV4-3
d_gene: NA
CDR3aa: CASSQDLTRNEKLFF
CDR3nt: TGCGCCAGCAGCCAAGATCTTACGCGGAATGAAAAACTGTTTTTT

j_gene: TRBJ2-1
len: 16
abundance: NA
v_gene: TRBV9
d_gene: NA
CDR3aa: CASSVDWTDSYNEQFF
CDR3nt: TGTGCCAGCAGCGTAGACTGGACTGACTCCTACAATGAGCAGTTCTTC

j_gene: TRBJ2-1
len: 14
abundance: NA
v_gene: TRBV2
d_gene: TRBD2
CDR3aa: CASGGLAVDNEQFF
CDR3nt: TGTGCCAGCGGGGGACTAGCGGTGGACAATGAGCAGTTCTTC

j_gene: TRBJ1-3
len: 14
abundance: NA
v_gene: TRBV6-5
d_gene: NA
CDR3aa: CASGPRVPGNTIYF
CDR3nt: TGTGCCAGCGGCCCTCGGGTACCTGGAAACACCATATATTTT

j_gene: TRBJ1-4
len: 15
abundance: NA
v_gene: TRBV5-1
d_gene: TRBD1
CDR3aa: CASSITGGTNEKLFF
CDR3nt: TGCGCCAGCAGCATAACAGGGGGAACTAATGAAAAACTGTTTTTT

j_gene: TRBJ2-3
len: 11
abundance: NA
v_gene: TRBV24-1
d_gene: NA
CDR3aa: CATRFTDTQYF
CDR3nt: TGTGCCACCAGGTTCACAGATACGCAGTATTTT

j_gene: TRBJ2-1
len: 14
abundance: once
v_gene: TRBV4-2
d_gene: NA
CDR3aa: CASSQGVIGGEQFF
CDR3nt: TGTGCCAGCAGCCAAGGGGTCATAGGAGGTGAGCAGTTCTTC

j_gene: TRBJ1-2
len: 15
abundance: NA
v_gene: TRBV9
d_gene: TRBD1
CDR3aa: CASSDMDRGPGGYTF
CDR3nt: TGTGCCAGCAGCGACATGGACAGGGGGCCTGGTGGCTACACCTTC

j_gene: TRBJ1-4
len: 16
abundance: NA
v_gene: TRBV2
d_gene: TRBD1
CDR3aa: CASSPGGFGANEKLFF
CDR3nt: TGTGCCAGCAGTCCAGGGGGCTTTGGGGCTAATGAAAAACTGTTTTTT

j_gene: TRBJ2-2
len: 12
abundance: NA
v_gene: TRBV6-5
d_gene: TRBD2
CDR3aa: CASTGGTGELFF
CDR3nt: TGTGCCAGCACGGGAGGCACCGGGGAGCTGTTTTTT

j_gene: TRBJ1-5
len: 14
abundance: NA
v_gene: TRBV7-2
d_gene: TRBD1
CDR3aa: CASSRDRGGQPQHF
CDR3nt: TGTGCCAGCAGCCGCGACAGGGGGGGACAGCCCCAGCATTTT

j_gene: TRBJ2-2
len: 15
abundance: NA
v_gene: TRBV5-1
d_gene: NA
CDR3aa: CASSPNPTDTGELFF
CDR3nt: TGCGCCAGCAGCCCAAACCCTACAGACACCGGGGAGCTGTTTTTT

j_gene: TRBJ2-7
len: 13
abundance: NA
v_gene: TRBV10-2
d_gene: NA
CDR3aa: CASSESTAHEQYF
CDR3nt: TGCGCCAGCAGTGAGTCAACAGCCCACGAGCAGTACTTC

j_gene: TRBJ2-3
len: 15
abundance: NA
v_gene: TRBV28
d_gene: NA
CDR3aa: CASTPARYRTDTQYF
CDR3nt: TGTGCCAGCACCCCCGCGCGATACCGCACAGATACGCAGTATTTT

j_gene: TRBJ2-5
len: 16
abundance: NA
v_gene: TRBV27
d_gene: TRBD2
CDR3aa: CASSSSGTRGGETQYF
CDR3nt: TGTGCCAGCAGTTCTTCCGGGACCCGGGGAGGGGAGACCCAGTACTTC

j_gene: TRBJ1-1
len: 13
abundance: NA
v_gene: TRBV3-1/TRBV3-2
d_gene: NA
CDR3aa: CASSLTGYAEAFF
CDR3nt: TGTGCCAGCAGCCTCACAGGGTACGCTGAAGCTTTCTTT

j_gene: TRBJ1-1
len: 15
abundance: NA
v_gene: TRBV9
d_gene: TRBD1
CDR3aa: CASSLLGGQRAEAFF
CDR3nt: TGTGCCAGCAGCCTCCTGGGGGGACAGCGAGCAGAAGCTTTCTTT

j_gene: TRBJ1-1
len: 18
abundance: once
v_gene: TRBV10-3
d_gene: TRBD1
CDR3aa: CAISERTGTGVANTEAFF
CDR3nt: TGTGCCATCAGTGAGAGGACCGGGACAGGAGTCGCGAACACTGAAGCTTTCTTT

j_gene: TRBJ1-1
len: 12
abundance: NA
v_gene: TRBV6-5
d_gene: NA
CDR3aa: CASSPGPSKAFF
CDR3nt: TGTGCCAGCAGCCCGGGACCCTCGAAAGCTTTCTTT

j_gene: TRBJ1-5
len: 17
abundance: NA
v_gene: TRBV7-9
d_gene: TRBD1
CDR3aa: CASSLVPRGPSNQPQHF
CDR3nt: TGTGCCAGCAGCTTAGTGCCCAGGGGGCCGAGCAATCAGCCCCAGCATTTT

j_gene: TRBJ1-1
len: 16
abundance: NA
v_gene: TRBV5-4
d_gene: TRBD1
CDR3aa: CASSFYQGARITEAFF
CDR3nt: TGTGCCAGCAGCTTTTACCAGGGGGCGCGGATCACTGAAGCTTTCTTT

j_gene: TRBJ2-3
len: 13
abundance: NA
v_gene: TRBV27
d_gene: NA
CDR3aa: CASSHLSIDTQYF
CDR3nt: TGTGCCAGCAGTCACCTAAGCATAGATACGCAGTATTTT

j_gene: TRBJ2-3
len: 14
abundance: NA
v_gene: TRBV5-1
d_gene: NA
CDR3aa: CASSSGDSTDTQYF
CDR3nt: TGCGCCAGCAGTTCAGGGGACAGCACAGATACGCAGTATTTT

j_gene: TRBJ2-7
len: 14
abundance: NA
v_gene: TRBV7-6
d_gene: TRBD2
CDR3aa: CASSLQRGVLEQYF
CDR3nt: TGTGCCAGCAGCTTACAGCGGGGGGTCTTGGAGCAGTACTTC

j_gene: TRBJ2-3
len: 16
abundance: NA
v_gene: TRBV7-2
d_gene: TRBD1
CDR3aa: CASSPPPGQGTDTQYF
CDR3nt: TGTGCCAGCAGCCCTCCCCCGGGACAGGGAACAGATACGCAGTATTTT

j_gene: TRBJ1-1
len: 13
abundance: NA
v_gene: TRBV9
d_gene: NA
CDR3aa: CASSVASSTEAFF
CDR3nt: TGTGCCAGCAGCGTAGCTTCCAGTACTGAAGCTTTCTTT

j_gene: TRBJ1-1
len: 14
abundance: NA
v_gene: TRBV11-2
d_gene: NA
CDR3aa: CASSSQDIIAEAFF
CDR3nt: TGTGCCAGCAGCTCACAGGATATTATTGCTGAAGCTTTCTTT

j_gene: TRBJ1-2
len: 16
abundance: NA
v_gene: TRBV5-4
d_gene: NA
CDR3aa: CASSLVKGPKSYGYTF
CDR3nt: TGTGCCAGCAGCTTGGTAAAGGGACCAAAATCCTATGGCTACACCTTC

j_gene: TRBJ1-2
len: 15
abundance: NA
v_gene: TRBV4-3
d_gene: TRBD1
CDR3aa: CASSQGTDRGESYTF
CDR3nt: TGCGCCAGCAGCCAAGGGACGGACAGGGGGGAAAGCTACACCTTC

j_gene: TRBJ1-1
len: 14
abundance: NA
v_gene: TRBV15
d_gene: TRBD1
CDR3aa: CATSSRQGAGEAFF
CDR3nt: TGTGCCACCAGCAGTAGACAGGGGGCTGGAGAAGCTTTCTTT

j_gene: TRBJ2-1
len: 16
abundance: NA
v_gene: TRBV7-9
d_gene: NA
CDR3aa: CASRSHSGEAYNEQFF
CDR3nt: TGTGCCAGCAGATCCCATTCGGGGGAAGCCTACAATGAGCAGTTCTTC

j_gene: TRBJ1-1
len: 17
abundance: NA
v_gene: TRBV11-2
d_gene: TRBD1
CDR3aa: CASSFAVGQDLNTEAFF
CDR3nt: TGTGCCAGCAGCTTTGCTGTCGGACAGGACTTAAACACTGAAGCTTTCTTT

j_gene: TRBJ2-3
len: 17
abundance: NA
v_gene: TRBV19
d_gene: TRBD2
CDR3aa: CASSPEGLAGGMGTQYF
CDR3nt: TGTGCCAGTAGCCCCGAGGGGCTAGCGGGAGGGATGGGTACGCAGTATTTT

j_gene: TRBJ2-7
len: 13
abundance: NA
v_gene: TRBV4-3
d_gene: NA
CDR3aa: CASSPTFSYEQYF
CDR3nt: TGCGCCAGCAGCCCTACCTTCTCCTACGAGCAGTACTTC

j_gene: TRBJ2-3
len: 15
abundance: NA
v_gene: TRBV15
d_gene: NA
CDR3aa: CATSSRLARTDTQYF
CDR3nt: TGTGCCACCAGCAGCCGACTGGCCCGCACAGATACGCAGTATTTT

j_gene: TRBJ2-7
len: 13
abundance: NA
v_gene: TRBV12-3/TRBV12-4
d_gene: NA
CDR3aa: CASSLDGSYEQYF
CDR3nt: TGTGCCAGCAGTTTAGATGGATCCTACGAGCAGTACTTC

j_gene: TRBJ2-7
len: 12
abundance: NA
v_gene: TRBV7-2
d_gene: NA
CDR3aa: CASSHRVYEQYF
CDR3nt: TGTGCCAGCAGCCACCGCGTCTACGAGCAGTACTTC

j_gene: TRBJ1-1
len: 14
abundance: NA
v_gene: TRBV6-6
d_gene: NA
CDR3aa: CASSYVGANTEAFF
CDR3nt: TGTGCCAGCAGTTACGTCGGAGCGAACACTGAAGCTTTCTTT